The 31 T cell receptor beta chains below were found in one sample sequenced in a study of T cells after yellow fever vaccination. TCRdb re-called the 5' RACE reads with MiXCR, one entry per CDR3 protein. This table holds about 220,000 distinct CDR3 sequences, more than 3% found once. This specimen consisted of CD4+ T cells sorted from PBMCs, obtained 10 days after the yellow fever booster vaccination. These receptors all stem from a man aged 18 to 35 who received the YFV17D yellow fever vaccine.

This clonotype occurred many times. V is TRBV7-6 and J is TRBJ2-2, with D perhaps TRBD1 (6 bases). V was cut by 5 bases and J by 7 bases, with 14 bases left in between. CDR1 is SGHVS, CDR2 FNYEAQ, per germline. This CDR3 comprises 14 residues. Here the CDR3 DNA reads TGTGCCAGCAGCCGAGTCCAGGGGTACGGGGAGCTGTTTTTT. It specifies CASSRVQGYGELFF.

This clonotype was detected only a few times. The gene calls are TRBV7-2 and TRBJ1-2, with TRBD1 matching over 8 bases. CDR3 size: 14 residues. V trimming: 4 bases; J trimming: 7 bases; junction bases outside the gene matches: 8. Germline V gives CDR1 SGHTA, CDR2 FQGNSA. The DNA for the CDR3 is TGTGCCAGCAGCTATGGACAGGGCGTGGGTGGCTACACCTTC. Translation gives CASSYGQGVGGYTF. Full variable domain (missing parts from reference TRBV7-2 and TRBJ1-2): GAGVSQSPSNKVTEKGKDVELRCDPISGHTALYWYRQSLGQGLEFLIYFQGNSAPDKSGLPSDRFSAERTGGSVSTLTIQRTQQEDSAVYLCASSYGQGVGGYTFGSGTRLTVV.

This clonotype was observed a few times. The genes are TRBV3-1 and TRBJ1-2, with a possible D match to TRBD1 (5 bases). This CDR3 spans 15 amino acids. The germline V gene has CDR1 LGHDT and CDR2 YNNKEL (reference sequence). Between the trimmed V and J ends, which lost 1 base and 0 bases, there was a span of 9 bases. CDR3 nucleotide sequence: TGTGCCAGCAGCCAAGGGGGGGTACCTAACTATGGCTACACCTTC. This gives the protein CASSQGGVPNYGYTF.

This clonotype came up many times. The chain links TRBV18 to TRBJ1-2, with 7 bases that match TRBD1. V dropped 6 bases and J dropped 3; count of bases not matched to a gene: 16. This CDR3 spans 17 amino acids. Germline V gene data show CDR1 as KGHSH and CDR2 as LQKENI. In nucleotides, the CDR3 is TGTGCCAGCTCTTCGGGGGGCCAGGGACAGAGGGACTATGGCTACACCTTC. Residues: CASSSGGQGQRDYGYTF.

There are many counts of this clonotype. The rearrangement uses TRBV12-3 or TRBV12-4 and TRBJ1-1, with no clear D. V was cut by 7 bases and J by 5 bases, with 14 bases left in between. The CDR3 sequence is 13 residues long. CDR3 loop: CASTLLRETEAFF. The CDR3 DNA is TGTGCCAGCACGCTCCTCCGGGAGACTGAAGCTTTCTTT.

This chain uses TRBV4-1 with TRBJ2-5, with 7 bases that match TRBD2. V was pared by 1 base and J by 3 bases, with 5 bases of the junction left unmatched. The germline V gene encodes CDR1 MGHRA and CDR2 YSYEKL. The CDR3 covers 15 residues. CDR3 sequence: CASSQGGGGKETQYF. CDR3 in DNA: TGCGCCAGCAGCCAAGGGGGGGGGGGGAAAGAGACCCAGTACTTC.

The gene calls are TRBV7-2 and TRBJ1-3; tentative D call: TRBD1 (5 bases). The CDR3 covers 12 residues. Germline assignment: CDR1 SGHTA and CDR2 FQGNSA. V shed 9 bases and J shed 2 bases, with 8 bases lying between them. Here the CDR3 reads CARAGPGNTIYF. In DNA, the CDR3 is TGTGCCAGGGCAGGGCCTGGAAACACCATATATTTT.

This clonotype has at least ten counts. Here the CDR3 reads CASSLDTSGGTDTQYF. CDR3 DNA sequence: TGTGCCAGCAGCTTAGATACTAGCGGGGGCACAGATACGCAGTATTTT. This chain links TRBV11-2 with TRBJ2-3, with 10 bases lining up with TRBD2. Germline V gives CDR1 SGHAT, CDR2 FQNNGV. The trim removed 0 bases at V and 1 base at J, leaving 1 base unmatched. This CDR3 is 16 amino acids long. Filled out from reference TRBV11-2 and TRBJ2-3, the complete variable domain reads EAGVAQSPRYKIIEKRQSVAFWCNPISGHATLYWYQQILGQGPKLLIQFQNNGVVDDSQLPKDRFSAERLKGVDSTLKIQPAKLEDSAVYLCASSLDTSGGTDTQYFGPGTRLTVL.

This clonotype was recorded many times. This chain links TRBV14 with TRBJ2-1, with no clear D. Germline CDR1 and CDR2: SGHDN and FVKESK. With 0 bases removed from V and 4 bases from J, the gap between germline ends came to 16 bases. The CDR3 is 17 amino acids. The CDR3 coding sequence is TGTGCCAGCAGCCAAGAATTCCCGCGGCGAGGTTACAATGAGCAGTTCTTC. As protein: CASSQEFPRRGYNEQFF.

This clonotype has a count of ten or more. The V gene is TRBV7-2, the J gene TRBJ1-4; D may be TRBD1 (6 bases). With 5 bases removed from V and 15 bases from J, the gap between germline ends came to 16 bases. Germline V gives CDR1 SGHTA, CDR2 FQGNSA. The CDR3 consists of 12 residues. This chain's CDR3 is CASSLDDRTVFF. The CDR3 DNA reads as TGTGCCAGCAGCCTCGACGATAGGACAGTGTTTTTT.

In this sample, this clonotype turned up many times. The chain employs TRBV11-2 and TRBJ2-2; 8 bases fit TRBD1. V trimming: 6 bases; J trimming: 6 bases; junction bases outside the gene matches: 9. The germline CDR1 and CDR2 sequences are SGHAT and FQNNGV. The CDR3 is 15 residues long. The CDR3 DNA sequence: TGTGCCAGCAGACCCAACAGGGGGGCTCCCGGGGAGCTGTTTTTT. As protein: CASRPNRGAPGELFF.

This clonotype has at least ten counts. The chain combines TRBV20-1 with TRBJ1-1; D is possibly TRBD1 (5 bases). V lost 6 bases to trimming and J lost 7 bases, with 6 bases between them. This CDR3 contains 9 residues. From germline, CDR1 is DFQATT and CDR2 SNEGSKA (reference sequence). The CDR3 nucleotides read TGCAGTGCCCAGGGTGAAGCTTTCTTT. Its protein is CSAQGEAFF.

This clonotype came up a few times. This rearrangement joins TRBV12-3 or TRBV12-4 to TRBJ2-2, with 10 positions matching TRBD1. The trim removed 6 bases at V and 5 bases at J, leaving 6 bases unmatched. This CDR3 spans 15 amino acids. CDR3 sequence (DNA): TGTGCCAGCAGCCCGGGACAGGGGAGGACCGGGGAGCTGTTTTTT. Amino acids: CASSPGQGRTGELFF.

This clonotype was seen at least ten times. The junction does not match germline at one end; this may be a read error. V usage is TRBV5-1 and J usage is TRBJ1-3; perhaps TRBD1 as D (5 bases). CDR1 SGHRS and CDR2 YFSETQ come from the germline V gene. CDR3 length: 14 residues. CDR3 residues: CASNTGTPGNTIYF. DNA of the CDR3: TGCGCCAGCAATACCGGGACTCCTGGGAACACCATATATTTT.

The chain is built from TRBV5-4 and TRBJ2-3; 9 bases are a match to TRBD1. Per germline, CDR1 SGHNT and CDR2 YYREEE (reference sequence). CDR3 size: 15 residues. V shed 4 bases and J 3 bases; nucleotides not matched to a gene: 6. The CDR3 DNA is TGTGCCAGCAGCGCGCCGGGACAGGGAACAGATACGCAGTATTTT. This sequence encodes CASSAPGQGTDTQYF. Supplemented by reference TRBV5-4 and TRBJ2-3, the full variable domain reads ETGVTQSPTHLIKTRGQQVTLRCSSQSGHNTVSWYQQALGQGPQFIFQYYREEENGRGNFPPRFSGLQFPNYSSELNVNALELDDSALYLCASSAPGQGTDTQYFGPGTRLTVL.

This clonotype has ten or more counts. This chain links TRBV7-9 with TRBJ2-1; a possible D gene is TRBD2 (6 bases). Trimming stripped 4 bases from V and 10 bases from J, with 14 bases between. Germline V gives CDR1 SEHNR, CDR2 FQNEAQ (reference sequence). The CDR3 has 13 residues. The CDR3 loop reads CASSSYGGREQFF. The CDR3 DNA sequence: TGTGCCAGCAGCTCCTATGGGGGGAGGGAGCAGTTCTTC.

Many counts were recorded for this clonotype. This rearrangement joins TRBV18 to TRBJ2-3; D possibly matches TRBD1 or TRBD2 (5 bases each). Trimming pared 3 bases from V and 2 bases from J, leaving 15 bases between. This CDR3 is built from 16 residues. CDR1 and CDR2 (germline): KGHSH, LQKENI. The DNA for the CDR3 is TGTGCCAGCTCACCGGGGGTTGGTTTTCACACAGATACGCAGTATTTT. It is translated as CASSPGVGFHTDTQYF.

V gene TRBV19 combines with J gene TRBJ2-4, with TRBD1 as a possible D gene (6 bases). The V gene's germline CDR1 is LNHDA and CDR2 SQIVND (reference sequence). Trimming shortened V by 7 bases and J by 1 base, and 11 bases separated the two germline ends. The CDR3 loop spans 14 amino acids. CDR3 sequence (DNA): TGTGCCAGTATTCCCGACAGGGCCAAAAACATTCAGTACTTC. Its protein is CASIPDRAKNIQYF.

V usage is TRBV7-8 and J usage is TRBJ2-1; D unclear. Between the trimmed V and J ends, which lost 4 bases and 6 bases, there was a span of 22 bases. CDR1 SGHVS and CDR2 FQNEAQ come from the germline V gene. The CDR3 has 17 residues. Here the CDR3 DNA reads TGTGCCAGCAGCTCCCCTGGGTGGCAGGCCGCCGTCAATGAGCAGTTCTTC. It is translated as CASSSPGWQAAVNEQFF.

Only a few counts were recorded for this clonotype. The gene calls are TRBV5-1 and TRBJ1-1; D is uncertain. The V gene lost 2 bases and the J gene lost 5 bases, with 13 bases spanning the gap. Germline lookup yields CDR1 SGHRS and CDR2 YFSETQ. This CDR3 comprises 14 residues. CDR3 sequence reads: CASSLLGPGTEAFF. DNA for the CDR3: TGCGCCAGCAGCTTACTGGGCCCGGGGACTGAAGCTTTCTTT. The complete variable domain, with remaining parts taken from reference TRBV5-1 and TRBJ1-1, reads KAGVTQTPRYLIKTRGQQVTLSCSPISGHRSVSWYQQTPGQGLQFLFEYFSETQRNKGNFPGRFSGRQFSNSRSEMNVSTLELGDSALYLCASSLLGPGTEAFFGQGTRLTVV.

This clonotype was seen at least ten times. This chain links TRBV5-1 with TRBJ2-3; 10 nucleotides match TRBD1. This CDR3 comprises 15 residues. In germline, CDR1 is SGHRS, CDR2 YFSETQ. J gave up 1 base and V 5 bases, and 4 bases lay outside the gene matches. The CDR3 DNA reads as TGCGCCAGCAGGGCCGGGACAGGGGGCACAGATACGCAGTATTTT. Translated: CASRAGTGGTDTQYF.

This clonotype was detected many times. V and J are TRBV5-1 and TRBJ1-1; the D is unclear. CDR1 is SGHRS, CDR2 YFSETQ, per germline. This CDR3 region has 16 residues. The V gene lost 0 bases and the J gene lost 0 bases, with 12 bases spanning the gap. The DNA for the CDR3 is TGCGCCAGCAGCTTGGTGGGCAGGTTCATGAACACTGAAGCTTTCTTT. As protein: CASSLVGRFMNTEAFF.

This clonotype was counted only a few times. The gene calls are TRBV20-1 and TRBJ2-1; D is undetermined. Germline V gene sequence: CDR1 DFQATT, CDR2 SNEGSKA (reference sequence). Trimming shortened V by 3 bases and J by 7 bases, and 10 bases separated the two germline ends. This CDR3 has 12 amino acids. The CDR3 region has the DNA TGCAGTGCTAGGGGGTCGTCGAATGAGCAGTTCTTC. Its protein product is CSARGSSNEQFF.

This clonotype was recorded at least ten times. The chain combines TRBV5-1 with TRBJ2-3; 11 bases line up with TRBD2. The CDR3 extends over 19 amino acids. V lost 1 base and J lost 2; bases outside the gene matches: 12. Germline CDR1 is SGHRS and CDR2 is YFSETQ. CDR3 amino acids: CASSLTVLAGGPSTDTQYF. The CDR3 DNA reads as TGCGCCAGCAGCTTGACCGTCTTAGCGGGGGGGCCGTCCACAGATACGCAGTATTTT.

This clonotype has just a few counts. The DNA for the CDR3 is TGCGCCAGCAGCTTGGGGGGACAGGGGCCTGAGGGCTACACCTTC. It translates to CASSLGGQGPEGYTF. The chain employs TRBV5-1 and TRBJ1-2, with 10 positions matching TRBD1. The CDR3 loop spans 15 amino acids. The V gene end was trimmed by 0 bases and the J gene end by 8 bases; junction bases not matched to a gene: 7. The germline gives CDR1 SGHRS, CDR2 YFSETQ. Full variable domain (outside the CDR3, taken from reference TRBV5-1 and TRBJ1-2): KAGVTQTPRYLIKTRGQQVTLSCSPISGHRSVSWYQQTPGQGLQFLFEYFSETQRNKGNFPGRFSGRQFSNSRSEMNVSTLELGDSALYLCASSLGGQGPEGYTFGSGTRLTVV.

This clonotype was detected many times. The CDR3 sequence: CAISGTSGEQFF. The CDR3 DNA sequence: TGTGCCATCAGCGGGACCAGCGGTGAGCAGTTCTTC. The J gene is TRBJ2-1, the V gene TRBV10-3; either TRBD1 or TRBD2 may fit D (5 bases each). This CDR3 region has 12 residues. Trimming shortened V by 6 bases and J by 9 bases, and 12 bases separated the two germline ends. Germline values: CDR1 ENHRY, CDR2 SYGVKD.

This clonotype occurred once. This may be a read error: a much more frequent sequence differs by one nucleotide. The CDR3 sequence is CASSVTGGTGELIF. The CDR3 nucleotides are TGCGCCAGCAGCGTGACAGGGGGCACCGGGGAGCTGATTTTT. The rearrangement joins TRBV5-1 to TRBJ2-2; 10 nucleotides match TRBD1. The CDR3 contains 14 residues. The germline CDR1 and CDR2 sequences are SGHRS and YFSETQ.

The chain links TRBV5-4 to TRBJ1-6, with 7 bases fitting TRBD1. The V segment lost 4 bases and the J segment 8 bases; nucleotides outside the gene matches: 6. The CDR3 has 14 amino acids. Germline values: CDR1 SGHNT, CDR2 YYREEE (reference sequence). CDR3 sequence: CASSTRQGDSPLHF. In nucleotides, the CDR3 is TGTGCCAGCAGCACCCGACAGGGTGATTCACCCCTCCACTTT.

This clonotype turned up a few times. The CDR3 spells CASSLKRTSGGATTDTQYF. The CDR3 DNA follows: TGTGCCAGCAGCTTAAAGAGGACTAGCGGGGGGGCCACGACAGATACGCAGTATTTT. This chain joins TRBV11-2 and TRBJ2-3; TRBD2 aligns across 15 bases. The length of the CDR3 is 19 residues. V lost 2 bases to trimming and J lost 3 bases; unmatched junction nucleotides: 9. CDR1 is SGHAT and CDR2 is FQNNGV in the germline V gene.

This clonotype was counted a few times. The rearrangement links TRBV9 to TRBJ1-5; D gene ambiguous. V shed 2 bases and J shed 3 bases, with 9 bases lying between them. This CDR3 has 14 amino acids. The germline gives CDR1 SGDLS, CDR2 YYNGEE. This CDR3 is CASSVGSYNQPQHF. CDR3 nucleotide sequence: TGTGCCAGCAGCGTGGGCAGCTACAATCAGCCCCAGCATTTT. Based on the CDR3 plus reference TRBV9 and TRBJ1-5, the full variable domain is DSGVTQTPKHLITATGQRVTLRCSPRSGDLSVYWYQQSLDQGLQFLIQYYNGEERAKGNILERFSAQQFPDLHSELNLSSLELGDSALYFCASSVGSYNQPQHFGDGTRLSIL.

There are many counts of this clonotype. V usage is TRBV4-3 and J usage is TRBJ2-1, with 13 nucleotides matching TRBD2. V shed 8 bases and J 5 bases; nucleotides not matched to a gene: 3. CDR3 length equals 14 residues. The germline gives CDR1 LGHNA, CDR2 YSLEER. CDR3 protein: CASAGLAGDNEQFF. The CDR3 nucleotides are TGCGCCAGCGCCGGACTAGCGGGGGACAATGAGCAGTTCTTC.